Listed below are T cell receptor beta chains from one sample, sequenced in a study of long-term antiretroviral therapy in people with HIV. The assay was immunoSEQ multiplex PCR, and TCRdb's table has in-frame clones only and misses some. The table shows around 20,000 clones, with approximately 84% occurring only once. Sequencing was performed on unsorted PBMCs, taken roughly 6.2 years after starting antiretroviral therapy. The receptors were sampled from a man younger than 40 with HIV. The CDR3 runs from the conserved cysteine through the conserved F or W. Fields, in order: V gene, D gene, J gene, clone size, CDR3 protein, CDR3 DNA. A D gene is named only where the DNA matches it firmly. Some rows have no size entry. The others give once, few or many, or a class for an expanded clone.

TRBV10-1,-,TRBJ2-7,-,CASSDPHQTVAYEQYF,TGCGCCAGCAGTGACCCGCACCAGACAGTGGCCTACGAGCAGTACTTC
TRBV28,TRBD1,TRBJ1-2,-,CASSSGQLYGYTF,TGTGCCAGCAGTTCGGGACAGCTGTATGGCTACACCTTC
TRBV5-4,TRBD1,TRBJ1-4,-,CASSPIKGTGGNGNEKLFF,TGTGCCAGCAGCCCCATCAAGGGGACAGGGGGCAACGGTAATGAAAAACTGTTTTTT
TRBV6-5,TRBD1,TRBJ2-2,-,CATHRGGTGELFF,TGTGCCACCCACAGGGGTGGCACCGGGGAGCTGTTTTTT
TRBV4-3,-,TRBJ1-2,-,CASSQDGGGYGYTF,TGCGCCAGCAGCCAAGATGGGGGAGGCTATGGCTACACCTTC
TRBV6-4,-,TRBJ2-2,-,CASSDSSTGELFF,TGTGCCAGCAGTGACTCGTCCACCGGGGAGCTGTTTTTT
TRBV6-1,-,TRBJ2-7,few,CASSEDRDGSYEQYF,TGTGCCAGCAGTGAAGATAGGGACGGTTCCTACGAGCAGTACTTC
TRBV6-5,-,TRBJ1-5,-,CASSYDLGGQPQHF,TGTGCCAGCTCCTACGACCTGGGGGGGCAGCCCCAGCATTTT
TRBV6-4,-,TRBJ1-5,-,CASSDRPNQPQHF,TGTGCCAGCAGCGACAGACCCAATCAGCCCCAGCATTTT
TRBV6-5,TRBD1,TRBJ1-2,once,CASSYLLGGDYGYTF,TGTGCCAGCAGTTACCTTCTAGGGGGCGACTATGGCTACACCTTC
TRBV6-1,TRBD1,TRBJ1-2,-,CASTIWTGVNYGYTF,TGTGCCAGCACCATTTGGACAGGGGTTAACTATGGCTACACCTTC
TRBV5-6,-,TRBJ1-3,-,CASKGGRHSGNTIYF,TGTGCCAGCAAGGGGGGCAGGCACTCTGGAAACACCATATATTTT
TRBV4-3,-,TRBJ1-1,once,CASSQDRGSDTEAFF,TGCGCCAGCAGCCAAGATCGGGGGTCGGACACTGAAGCTTTCTTT
TRBV4-3,-,TRBJ2-1,-,CASSPGRQRGSYNEQFF,TGCGCCAGCAGCCCGGGCCGGCAAAGGGGCTCCTACAATGAGCAGTTCTTC
TRBV5-1,-,TRBJ2-1,-,CASSLEGGSSRNEQFF,TGCGCCAGCAGCTTGGAAGGTGGGAGTTCTAGGAATGAGCAGTTCTTC
TRBV5-1,-,TRBJ2-5,-,CASSRQETQYF,TGCGCCAGCAGCCGGCAGGAGACCCAGTACTTC
TRBV5-4,TRBD2,TRBJ2-7,-,CASSSLTSGSYEQYF,TGTGCCAGCAGCTCGTTAACTAGCGGGAGCTACGAGCAGTACTTC
TRBV21-1,-,TRBJ2-7,once,CASSPRGSWLSYEQYF,TGTGCCAGCAGCCCCAGAGGGTCTTGGCTCTCCTACGAGCAGTACTTC
TRBV7-3,-,TRBJ2-2,few,CASGVSGELFF,TGTGCCAGCGGCGTGTCCGGGGAGCTGTTTTTT
TRBV19,-,TRBJ2-7,-,CASSIAQGGGPYEQYF,TGTGCCAGTAGTATAGCCCAGGGAGGGGGCCCTTACGAGCAGTACTTC
TRBV7-8,-,TRBJ2-2,-,CASSISGGQGTGELFF,TGTGCCAGCAGCATATCCGGGGGGCAGGGCACCGGGGAGCTGTTTTTT
TRBV27,-,TRBJ1-5,-,CASSLSGGSNQPQHF,TGTGCCAGCAGTTTATCAGGGGGGAGCAATCAGCCCCAGCATTTT
TRBV7-3,-,TRBJ1-2,medium-sized,CASSLTGAPSNYGYTF,TGTGCCAGCAGCCTGACCGGGGCCCCGTCTAACTATGGCTACACCTTC
TRBV1,-,TRBJ2-7,-,CTSSQDSLADSYEQYF,TGCACCAGCAGCCAAGATAGTCTAGCGGACTCCTACGAGCAGTACTTC
TRBV2,-,TRBJ2-7,-,CASVTAFHYEQYF,TGTGCCAGCGTGACGGCCTTTCACTACGAGCAGTACTTC
TRBV28,TRBD1,TRBJ1-5,-,CASSSAGTDSNQPQHF,TGTGCCAGCAGTTCCGCCGGGACAGATAGCAATCAGCCCCAGCATTTT
TRBV28,-,TRBJ1-5,-,CASTPGGQGPHF,TGTGCCAGCACCCCGGGTGGGCAGGGGCCCCATTTT
TRBV6-5,TRBD1,TRBJ1-1,-,CASSYAGGGRYTEAFF,TGTGCCAGCAGTTATGCAGGGGGCGGAAGGTACACTGAAGCTTTCTTT